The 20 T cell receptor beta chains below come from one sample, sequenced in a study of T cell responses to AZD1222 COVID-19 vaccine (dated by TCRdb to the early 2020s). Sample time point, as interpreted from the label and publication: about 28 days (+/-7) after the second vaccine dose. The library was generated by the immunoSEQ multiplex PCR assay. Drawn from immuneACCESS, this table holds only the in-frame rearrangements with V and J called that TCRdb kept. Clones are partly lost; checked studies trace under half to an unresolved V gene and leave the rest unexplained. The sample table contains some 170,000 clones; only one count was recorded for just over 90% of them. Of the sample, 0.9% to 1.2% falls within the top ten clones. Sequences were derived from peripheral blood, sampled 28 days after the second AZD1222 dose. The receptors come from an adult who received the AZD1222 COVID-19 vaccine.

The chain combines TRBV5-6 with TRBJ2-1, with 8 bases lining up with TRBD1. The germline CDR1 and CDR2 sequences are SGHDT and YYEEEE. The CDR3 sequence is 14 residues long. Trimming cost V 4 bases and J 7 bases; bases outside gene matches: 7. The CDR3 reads CASSIRDRRNEQFF. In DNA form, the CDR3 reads TGTGCCAGCAGCATCCGGGACAGGCGGAATGAGCAGTTCTTC.

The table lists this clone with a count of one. For the CDR3, the DNA is TGTGCCAGCAGCGCTCGGGGCTCCTACAATGAGCAGTTCTTC. Protein sequence: CASSARGSYNEQFF. The V and J genes are TRBV7-6 and TRBJ2-1; D possibly corresponds to TRBD2 (5 bases). The V end lost 5 bases, the J end lost 0 bases, and 8 bases lay between the germline ends. The CDR3 consists of 14 residues. Germline loops: CDR1 SGHVS, CDR2 FNYEAQ.

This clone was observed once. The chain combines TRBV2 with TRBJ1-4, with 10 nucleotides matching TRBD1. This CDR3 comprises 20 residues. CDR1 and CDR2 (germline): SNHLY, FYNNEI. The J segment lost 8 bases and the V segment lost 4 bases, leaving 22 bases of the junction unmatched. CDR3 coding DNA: TGTGCCAGCAGTGGTGGGCCCGGGACAGGGGCCAACGGAGTGAAGGAAAAACTGTTTTTT. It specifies CASSGGPGTGANGVKEKLFF.

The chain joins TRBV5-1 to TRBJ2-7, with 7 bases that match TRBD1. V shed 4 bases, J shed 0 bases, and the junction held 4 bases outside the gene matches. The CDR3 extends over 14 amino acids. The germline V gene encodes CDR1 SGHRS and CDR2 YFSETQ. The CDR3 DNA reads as TGCGCCAGCAGCCTGACAGGGAGCTCCTACGAGCAGTACTTC. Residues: CASSLTGSSYEQYF.

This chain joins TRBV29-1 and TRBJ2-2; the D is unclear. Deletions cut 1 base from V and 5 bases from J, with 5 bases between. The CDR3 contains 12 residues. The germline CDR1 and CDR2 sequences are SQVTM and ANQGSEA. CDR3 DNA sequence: TGCAGCGTTGAAGGCAGAACCGGGGAGCTGTTTTTT. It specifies CSVEGRTGELFF.

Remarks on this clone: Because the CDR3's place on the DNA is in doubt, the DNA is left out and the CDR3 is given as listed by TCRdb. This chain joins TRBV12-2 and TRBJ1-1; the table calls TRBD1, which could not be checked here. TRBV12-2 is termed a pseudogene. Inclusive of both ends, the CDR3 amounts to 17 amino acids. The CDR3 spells CASRWAGGTNSNTEAFF.

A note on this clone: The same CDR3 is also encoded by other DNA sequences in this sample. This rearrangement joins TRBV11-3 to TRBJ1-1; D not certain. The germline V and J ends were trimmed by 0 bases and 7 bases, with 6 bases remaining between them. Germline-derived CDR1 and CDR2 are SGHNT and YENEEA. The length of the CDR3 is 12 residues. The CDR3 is CASSLERGEAFF. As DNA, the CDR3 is TGTGCCAGCAGCTTAGAGAGAGGTGAAGCTTTCTTT.

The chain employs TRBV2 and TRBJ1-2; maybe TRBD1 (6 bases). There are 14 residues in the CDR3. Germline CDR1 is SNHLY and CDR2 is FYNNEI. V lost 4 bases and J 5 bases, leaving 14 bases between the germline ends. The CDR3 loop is CASSAEGEVYGYTF. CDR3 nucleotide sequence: TGTGCCAGCAGTGCGGAGGGGGAGGTGTATGGCTACACCTTC.

Here the CDR3 DNA reads TGCGCCAGCAGCCTCCGGGGGATGGCGGTCGATGAGCAGTTCTTC. This encodes CASSLRGMAVDEQFF. V usage is TRBV5-1 and J usage is TRBJ2-1; possible D gene TRBD2, 6 bases. CDR3 length: 15 amino acids. The germline V and J ends were trimmed by 4 bases and 8 bases, with 19 bases remaining between them. Germline V gene lookup returns CDR1 SGHRS and CDR2 YFSETQ.

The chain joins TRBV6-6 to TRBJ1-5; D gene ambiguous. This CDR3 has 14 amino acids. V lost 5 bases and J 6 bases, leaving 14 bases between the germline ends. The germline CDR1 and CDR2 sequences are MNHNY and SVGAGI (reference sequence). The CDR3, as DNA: TGTGCCAGCAGTGACCGGACGGTGGGTCAGCCCCAGCATTTT. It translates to CASSDRTVGQPQHF.

CDR3 bases: TGTGCCAGCAGCGTAGCGGGGAGGGGCCCCTACGAGCAGTACTTC. Residues: CASSVAGRGPYEQYF. The rearrangement uses TRBV9 and TRBJ2-7; 7 bases are a match to TRBD2. V gave up 0 bases and J gave up 2 bases; unmatched junction bases: 5. The CDR3 has 15 amino acids. Germline V gene lookup returns CDR1 SGDLS and CDR2 YYNGEE.

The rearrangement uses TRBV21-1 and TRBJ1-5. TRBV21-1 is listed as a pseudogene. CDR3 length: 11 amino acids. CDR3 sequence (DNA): TGTGCCAGCAGCTTATATCAGCCCCAGCATTTT. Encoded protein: CASSLYQPQHF.

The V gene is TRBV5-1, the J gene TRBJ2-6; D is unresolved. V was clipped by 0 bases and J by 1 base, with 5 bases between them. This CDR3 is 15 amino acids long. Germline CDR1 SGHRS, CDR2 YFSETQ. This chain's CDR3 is CASSLDASGANVLTF. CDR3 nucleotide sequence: TGCGCCAGCAGCTTGGATGCATCTGGGGCCAACGTCCTGACTTTC.

For the CDR3, the DNA is TGTGCCAGCAGCGACCGGGACAGGGGGCCTCATCGATATGGCTACACCTTC. This translates into CASSDRDRGPHRYGYTF. V and J are TRBV25-1 and TRBJ1-2; 12 bases align to TRBD1. The V gene end was trimmed by 6 bases and the J gene end by 5 bases; junction bases not matched to a gene: 13. Per the germline V gene, CDR1 is MGHDK and CDR2 is SYGVNS. This CDR3 has 17 residues.

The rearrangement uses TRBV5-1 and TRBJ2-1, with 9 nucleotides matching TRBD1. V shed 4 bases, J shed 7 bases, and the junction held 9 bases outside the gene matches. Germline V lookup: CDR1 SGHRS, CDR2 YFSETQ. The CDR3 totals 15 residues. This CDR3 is CASSLAGTGLNEQFF. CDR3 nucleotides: TGCGCCAGCAGCCTCGCCGGGACAGGGTTGAATGAGCAGTTCTTC.

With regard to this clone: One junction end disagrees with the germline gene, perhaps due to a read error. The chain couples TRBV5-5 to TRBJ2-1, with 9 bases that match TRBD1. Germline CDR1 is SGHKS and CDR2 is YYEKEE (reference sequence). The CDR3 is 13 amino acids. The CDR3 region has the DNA TGTGCCAGCAGCTTGGTACAGGGGGCGGAGCGGTTCTTC. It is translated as CASSLVQGAERFF. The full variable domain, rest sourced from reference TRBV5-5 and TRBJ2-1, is DAGVTQSPTHLIKTRGQQVTLRCSPISGHKSVSWYQQVLGQGPQFIFQYYEKEERGRGNFPDRFSARQFPNYSSELNVNALLLGDSALYLCASSLVQGAERFFGPGTRLTVL.

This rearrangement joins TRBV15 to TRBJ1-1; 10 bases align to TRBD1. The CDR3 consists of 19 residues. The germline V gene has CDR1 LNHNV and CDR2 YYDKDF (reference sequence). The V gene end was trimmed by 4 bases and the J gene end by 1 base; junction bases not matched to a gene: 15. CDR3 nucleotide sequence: TGTGCCACCAGCATCCCTCTAGACAGGGGGCTGCCACGGAACACTGAAGCTTTCTTT. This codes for CATSIPLDRGLPRNTEAFF.

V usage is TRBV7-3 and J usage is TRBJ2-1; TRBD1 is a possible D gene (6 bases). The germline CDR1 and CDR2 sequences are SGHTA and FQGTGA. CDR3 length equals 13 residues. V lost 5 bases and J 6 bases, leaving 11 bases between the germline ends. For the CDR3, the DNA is TGTGCCAGCAGCCCAATAGGGGGCAATGAGCAGTTCTTC. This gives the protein CASSPIGGNEQFF.

As DNA, the CDR3 is TGTGCCAGCAGCCCAGACTTCGCCGTCTATGGCTACACCTTC. It yields the protein CASSPDFAVYGYTF. The chain couples TRBV2 to TRBJ1-2; D remains ambiguous. The CDR3 sequence is 14 residues long. Germline values: CDR1 SNHLY, CDR2 FYNNEI. V gave up 6 bases and J gave up 4 bases, with 15 bases separating them.

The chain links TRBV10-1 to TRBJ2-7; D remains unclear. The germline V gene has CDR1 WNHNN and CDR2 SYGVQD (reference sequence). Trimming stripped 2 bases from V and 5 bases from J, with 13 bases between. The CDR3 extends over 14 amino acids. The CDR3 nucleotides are TGCGCCAGCAGTGAGGGTAGCTCGGTCCACGAGCAGTACTTC. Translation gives CASSEGSSVHEQYF.